This T cell receptor beta chain stems from a study of blood T cell repertoires in COVID-19. In the study overall: Researchers got acute and convalescent COVID-19 samples from the United States, Italy and Spain. PBMCs, B-cell-depleted T cells, or T cells provided the cDNA or gDNA that made up the material.

J was trimmed by 7 bases and V by 2 bases; bases with no gene match: 4. Germline V CDR1 and CDR2: MNHNS, SASEGT. This CDR3 is 15 amino acids long. Original processing notes: Amplified reference gene primers provided the basis for estimating nucleated cell counts. The repertoire was sequenced with immunoSEQ multiplex PCR; TCRdb's copy has only in-frame clones and lacks some. The DNA gave D and trimming, while V, J and clone size come from that table. This sample has around 100,000 clones, with 75% to 90% found just once. Sequenced material: peripheral blood. This chain links TRBV6-1 with TRBJ1-4; 10 nucleotides match TRBD1. This TCR was recovered from a human donor in a cohort sampled during active COVID-19. In nucleotides, the CDR3 is TGTGCCAGCAGTGAATTGGGGACAGGGGCTGAAAAACTGTTTTTT. Protein sequence: CASSELGTGAEKLFF.